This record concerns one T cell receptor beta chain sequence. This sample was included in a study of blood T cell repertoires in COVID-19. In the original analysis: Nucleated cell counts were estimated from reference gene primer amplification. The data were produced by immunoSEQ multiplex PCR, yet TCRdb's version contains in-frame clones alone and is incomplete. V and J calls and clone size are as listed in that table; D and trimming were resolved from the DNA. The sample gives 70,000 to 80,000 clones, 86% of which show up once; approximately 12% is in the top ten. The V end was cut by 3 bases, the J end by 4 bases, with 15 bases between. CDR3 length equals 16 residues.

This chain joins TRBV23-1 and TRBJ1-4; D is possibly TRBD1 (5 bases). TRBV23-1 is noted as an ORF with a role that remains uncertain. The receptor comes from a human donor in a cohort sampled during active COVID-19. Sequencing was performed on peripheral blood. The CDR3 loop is CASSHVGSGGNEKLFF. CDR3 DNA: TGCGCCAGCAGTCACGTCGGGTCGGGGGGTAATGAAAAACTGTTTTTT.